The 2 T cell receptor beta chains below were found in one sample sequenced in a study of T cells after yellow fever vaccination. TCRdb itself ran the 5' RACE reads through MiXCR, one entry per CDR3 protein. Of about 260,000 distinct CDR3 sequences in the sample, roughly 4% were seen once. The sample was PBMCs, taken 15 days after the yellow fever booster vaccination. These receptors were taken from a man younger than 35 who received the YFV17D yellow fever vaccine.

There are many counts of this clonotype. Compared with germline, one end of the junction differs, possibly owing to a read error. In DNA form, the CDR3 reads TGCGCCAGCAGCGGGGGAGGGTATGGCTACACCTTC. This gives the protein CASSGGGYGYTF. This chain uses TRBV5-6 with TRBJ1-2; D is possibly TRBD1 (5 bases). CDR1 and CDR2 (germline): SGHDT, YYEEEE. The CDR3 has 12 residues.

The V gene is TRBV5-1, the J gene TRBJ1-1; TRBD1 aligns across 9 bases. CDR1 is SGHRS and CDR2 is YFSETQ in the germline V gene. V was clipped by 4 bases and J by 4 bases; unmatched bases: 5. The CDR3 runs 14 residues. The CDR3 bases are TGCGCCAGCAGCCTGGGACAGGGCACCACTGAAGCTTTCTTT. Translation: CASSLGQGTTEAFF. The whole variable domain, remainder taken from reference TRBV5-1 and TRBJ1-1, is KAGVTQTPRYLIKTRGQQVTLSCSPISGHRSVSWYQQTPGQGLQFLFEYFSETQRNKGNFPGRFSGRQFSNSRSEMNVSTLELGDSALYLCASSLGQGTTEAFFGQGTRLTVV.